One and the same sample provided the 3 T cell receptor beta chains below, sequenced in a study of T cells in Graves' hyperthyroidism and ophthalmopathy. RNA transcripts were the template for amplifying TCR beta CDR3 regions. An initial round of RT-PCR targeting the TCR CDR3 relied on the HTBI primer set. A single record per CDR3 protein comes from TCRdb applying MiXCR to the multiplex PCR reads. The sample includes roughly 400,000 distinct CDR3 sequences, over 13% of them seen just once. Sequenced material: blood. Receptors were obtained from a man in his fifties with Graves' ophthalmopathy.

This clonotype was detected ten times or more. The chain is built from TRBV6-1 and TRBJ2-1; tentative D call: TRBD2 (6 bases). This CDR3 contains 15 residues. The V end lost 2 bases, the J end lost 8 bases, and 16 bases lay between the germline ends. In germline, CDR1 is MNHNS, CDR2 SASEGT. The CDR3 nucleotides are TGTGCCAGCAGTGAATCGAAAAGCGGGTGGCATGAGCAGTTCTTC. Protein sequence: CASSESKSGWHEQFF.

This clonotype was counted at least ten times. The chain has TRBV20-1 and TRBJ2-5, with D maybe TRBD1 (5 bases). CDR3 length equals 15 residues. V lost 6 bases to trimming and J lost 1 base, with 18 bases between them. Germline V gives CDR1 DFQATT, CDR2 SNEGSKA (reference sequence). DNA for the CDR3: TGCAGTGCAAACGAGCCAGGGTGGCCCCAAGAGACCCAGTACTTC. Residues: CSANEPGWPQETQYF.

The chain has TRBV7-2 and TRBJ2-7; 14 bases align to TRBD2. CDR3 length: 15 residues. J gave up 4 bases and V 5 bases, and 4 bases lay outside the gene matches. CDR1 and CDR2 from the germline V gene are SGHTA and FQGNSA. CDR3 in amino acids: CASSARTSGRYEQYF. CDR3 in DNA: TGTGCCAGCAGCGCCCGGACTAGCGGGAGGTACGAGCAGTACTTC.